This T cell receptor beta chain was sequenced for a study of blood T cell repertoires in COVID-19. V was clipped by 2 bases and J by 5 bases, with 15 bases between them. The CDR3 extends over 15 amino acids. The V gene's germline CDR1 is MGHRA and CDR2 YSYEKL. Produced via immunoSEQ multiplex PCR; TCRdb's table is partial and in-frame only. Altogether about 160,000 clones are present, around 89% being singletons, with the ten largest covering 6.5% to 8.5%. The chain combines TRBV4-1 with TRBJ2-5, with D possibly being TRBD2 (7 bases). Sequenced sample: PBMCs or T cells enriched from blood (not recorded which). The receptor's source is a woman in her 50s who had recovered from COVID-19. CDR3 in DNA: TGCGCCAGCAGCCAACCCGGGGGGCCCGGGGAGACCCAGTACTTC. It encodes CASSQPGGPGETQYF.